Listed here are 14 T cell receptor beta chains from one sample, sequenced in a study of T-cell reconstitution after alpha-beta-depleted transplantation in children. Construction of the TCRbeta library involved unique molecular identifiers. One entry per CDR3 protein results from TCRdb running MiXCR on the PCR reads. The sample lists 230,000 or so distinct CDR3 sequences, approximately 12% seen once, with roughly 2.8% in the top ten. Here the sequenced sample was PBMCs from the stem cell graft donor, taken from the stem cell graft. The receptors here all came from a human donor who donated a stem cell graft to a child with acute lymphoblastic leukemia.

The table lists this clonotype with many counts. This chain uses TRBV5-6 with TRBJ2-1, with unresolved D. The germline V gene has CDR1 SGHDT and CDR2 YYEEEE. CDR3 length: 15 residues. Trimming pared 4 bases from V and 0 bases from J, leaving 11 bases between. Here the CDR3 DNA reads TGTGCCAGCAGCCCGACCCAGAGCTCCTACAATGAGCAGTTCTTC. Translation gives CASSPTQSSYNEQFF.

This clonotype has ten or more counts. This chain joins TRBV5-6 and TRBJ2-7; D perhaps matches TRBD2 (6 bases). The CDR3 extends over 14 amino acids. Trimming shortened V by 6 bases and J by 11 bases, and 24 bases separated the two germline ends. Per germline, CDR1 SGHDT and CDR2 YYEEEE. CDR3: CASKWRGRSPGEYF. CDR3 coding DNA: TGTGCCAGCAAGTGGAGGGGAAGAAGCCCAGGAGAGTACTTC.

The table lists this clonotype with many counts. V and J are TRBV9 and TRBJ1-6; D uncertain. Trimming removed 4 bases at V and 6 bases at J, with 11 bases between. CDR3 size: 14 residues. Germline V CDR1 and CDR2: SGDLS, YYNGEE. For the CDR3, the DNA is TGTGCCAGCAGCCCCGGCGGAGCTAATTCACCCCTCCACTTT. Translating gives CASSPGGANSPLHF.

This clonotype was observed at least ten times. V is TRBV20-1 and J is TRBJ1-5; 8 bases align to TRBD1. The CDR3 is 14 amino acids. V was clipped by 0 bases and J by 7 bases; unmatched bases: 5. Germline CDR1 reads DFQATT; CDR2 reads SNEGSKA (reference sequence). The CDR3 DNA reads TGCAGTGCTAGAGATAGAGCAGGGGGCCAGCCCCAGCATTTT. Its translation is CSARDRAGGQPQHF.

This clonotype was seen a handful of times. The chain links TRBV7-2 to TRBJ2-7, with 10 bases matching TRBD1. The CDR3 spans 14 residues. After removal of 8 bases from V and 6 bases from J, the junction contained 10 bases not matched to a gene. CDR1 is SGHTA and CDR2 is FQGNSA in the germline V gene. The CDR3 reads CASDIRDRGGEQYF. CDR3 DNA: TGTGCCAGCGATATTCGGGACAGGGGTGGCGAGCAGTACTTC.

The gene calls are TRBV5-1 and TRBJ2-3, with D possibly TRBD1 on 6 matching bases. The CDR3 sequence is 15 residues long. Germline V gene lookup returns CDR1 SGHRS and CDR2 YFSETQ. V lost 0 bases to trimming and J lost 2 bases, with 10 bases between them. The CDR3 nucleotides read TGCGCCAGCAGCTTGGGGACAGAGGACACAGATACGCAGTATTTT. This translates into CASSLGTEDTDTQYF.

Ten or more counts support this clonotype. As DNA, the CDR3 is TGTGCCAGCAGTTACTCCTCAGAGAACTATGGCTACACCTTC. This codes for CASSYSSENYGYTF. The genes are TRBV6-5 and TRBJ1-2; no clear D. V was clipped by 0 bases and J by 2 bases, with 7 bases between them. Germline assignment: CDR1 MNHEY and CDR2 SVGAGI. The CDR3 extends over 14 amino acids.

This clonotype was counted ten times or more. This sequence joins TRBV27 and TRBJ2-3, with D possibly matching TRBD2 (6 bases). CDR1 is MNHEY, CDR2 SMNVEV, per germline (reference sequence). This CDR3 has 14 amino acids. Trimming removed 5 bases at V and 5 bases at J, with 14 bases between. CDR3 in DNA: TGTGCCAGCAGTATGGAGGGCTTGGGAGATACGCAGTATTTT. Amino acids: CASSMEGLGDTQYF.

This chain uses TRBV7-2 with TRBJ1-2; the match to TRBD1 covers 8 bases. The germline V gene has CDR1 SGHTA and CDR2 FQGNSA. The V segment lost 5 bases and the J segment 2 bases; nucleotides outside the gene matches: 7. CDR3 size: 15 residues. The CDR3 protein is CASSHPDRVNYGYTF. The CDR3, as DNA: TGTGCCAGCAGCCATCCGGACAGGGTCAACTATGGCTACACCTTC.

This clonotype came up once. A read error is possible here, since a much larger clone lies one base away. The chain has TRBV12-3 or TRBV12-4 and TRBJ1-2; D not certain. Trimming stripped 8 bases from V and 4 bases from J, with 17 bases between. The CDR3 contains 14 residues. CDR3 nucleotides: TGTGCCAGCGGCTTAGACACGGTGGGCTATGGCTACACCTTC. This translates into CASGLDTVGYGYTF.

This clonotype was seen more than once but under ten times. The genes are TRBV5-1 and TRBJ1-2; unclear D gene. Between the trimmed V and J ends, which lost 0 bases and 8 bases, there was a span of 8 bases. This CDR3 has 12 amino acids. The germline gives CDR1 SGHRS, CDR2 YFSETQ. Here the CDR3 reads CASSLAGRGYTF. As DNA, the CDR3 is TGCGCCAGCAGCTTGGCCGGTCGCGGCTACACCTTC.

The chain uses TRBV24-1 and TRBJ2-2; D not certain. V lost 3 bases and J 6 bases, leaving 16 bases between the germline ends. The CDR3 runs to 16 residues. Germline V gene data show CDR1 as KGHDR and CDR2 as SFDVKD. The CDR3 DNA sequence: TGTGCCACCAGTGATAGGGTCAGCTTCACGGCCGGGGAGCTGTTTTTT. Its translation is CATSDRVSFTAGELFF.

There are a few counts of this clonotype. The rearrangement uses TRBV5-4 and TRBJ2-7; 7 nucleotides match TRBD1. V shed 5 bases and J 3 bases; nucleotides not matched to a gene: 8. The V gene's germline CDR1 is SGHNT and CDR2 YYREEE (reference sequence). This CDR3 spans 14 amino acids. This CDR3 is CASSSGQDFYEQYF. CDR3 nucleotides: TGTGCCAGCAGTTCAGGACAGGATTTCTACGAGCAGTACTTC.

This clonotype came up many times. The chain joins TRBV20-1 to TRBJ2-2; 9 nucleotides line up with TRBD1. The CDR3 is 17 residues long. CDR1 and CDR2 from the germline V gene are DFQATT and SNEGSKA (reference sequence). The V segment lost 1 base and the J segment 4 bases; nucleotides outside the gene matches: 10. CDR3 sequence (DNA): TGCAGTGCTAGAGGGGGGGACAGGGAACGTGGCACCGGGGAGCTGTTTTTT. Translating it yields CSARGGDRERGTGELFF.